The rows below give T cell receptor beta chains drawn from one sample of a study of T-cell memory formation after mild COVID-19. Using its own MiXCR run on the 5' RACE reads, TCRdb lists one record per CDR3 protein. The sample carries approximately 340,000 distinct CDR3 sequences, under 15% recorded once. The specimen was PBMCs or a T cell subset sorted from them (not recorded which). These receptors all stem from a young man who had mild COVID-19 (a few samples of this study predate the infection). Cell type and time point are not known. The CDR3 runs from the conserved cysteine through the conserved F or W. A D gene is named only where the DNA matches it firmly. Where a row states a size, it is once, few, many or the class of an expanded clone; other rows omit it.

v_gene	d_gene	abundance	j_gene	CDR3nt	CDR3aa
TRBV7-9	TRBD2	-	TRBJ2-2	TGTGCCAGCAGCTTGTGGGCCGCTAAGCGGGGATCCGGGGAGCTGTTTTTT	CASSLWAAKRGSGELFF
TRBV12-3/TRBV12-4	-	few	TRBJ2-1	TGTGCCAGCAGTTTACGGGACTTGTACAATGAGCAGTTCTTC	CASSLRDLYNEQFF
TRBV4-1	TRBD1	few	TRBJ2-2	TGCGCCAGCAGCCAAGCTCCGGACAGGGGGCCCTCGGGCACCGGGGAGCTGTTTTTT	CASSQAPDRGPSGTGELFF
TRBV6-5	-	-	TRBJ1-5	TGTGCCAGCAGCTACTCCCTAGCGGGGCAGCCCCAGCATTTT	CASSYSLAGQPQHF
TRBV5-5	-	-	TRBJ1-2	TGTGCCAGCAGCTTGACGGAGGTCTATGGCTACACCTTC	CASSLTEVYGYTF
TRBV5-1	TRBD1	-	TRBJ1-2	TGCGCCAGCAGCTTGGATACAACAGGGGGTATCTATGGCTACTCCTTC	CASSLDTTGGIYGYSF
TRBV7-3	TRBD1	few	TRBJ1-1	TGTGCCAGCAGCCATTCTATTTGGGGACAGGGGAACACTGAAGCTTTCTTT	CASSHSIWGQGNTEAFF
TRBV20-1	-	many	TRBJ2-3	TGCAGTGCTAGAGGTCTAGCAGATACGCAGTATTTT	CSARGLADTQYF
TRBV7-2	TRBD1	few	TRBJ2-3	TGTGCCAGCAGCTTGGCCTTTCAAGGGGGCCCAGATACGCAGTATTTT	CASSLAFQGGPDTQYF
TRBV4-3	-	-	TRBJ2-7	TGCGCCAGCAGCCAAGACAGGGCGGGGACCTACGAGCAGTACTTC	CASSQDRAGTYEQYF
TRBV3-1	-	few	TRBJ2-5	TGTGCCAGCAGCTTACTAGCCAGCGAGACCCAGTACTTC	CASSLLASETQYF
TRBV24-1	-	-	TRBJ1-5	TGTGCCACCAGTGAAACTACCGGGACATCTTATAGCAATCAGCCCCAGCATTTT	CATSETTGTSYSNQPQHF
TRBV12-3/TRBV12-4	-	many	TRBJ2-3	TGTGCCAGCAGCCACCGGGACCGGGGCACAGATACGCAGTATTTT	CASSHRDRGTDTQYF
TRBV10-3	-	few	TRBJ1-1	TGTGCCATCAGTCCCATGGGAGGGGGTAACACTGAAGCTTTCTTT	CAISPMGGGNTEAFF
TRBV9	TRBD1	many	TRBJ2-5	TGTGCCAGCAGCGTCTCCCCCCGGGACAGGCGGGAGACCCAGTACTTC	CASSVSPRDRRETQYF
TRBV19	-	-	TRBJ1-6	TGTGCCAGTAGTATTGAGAGTTCCCGGTCACCCCTCCACTTT	CASSIESSRSPLHF
TRBV7-9	TRBD1	-	TRBJ1-2	TGTGCCAGCAGCCGGACAGGGATCTACTATGGCTACACCTTC	CASSRTGIYYGYTF
TRBV20-1	-	-	TRBJ2-7	TGCAGTGCTAGTCCTCCCGTAGGTATTTCGAGCTCCTACGAGCAGTACTTC	CSASPPVGISSSYEQYF
TRBV5-1	TRBD1	few	TRBJ1-2	TGCGCCAGCAGCGGGGACAGGGGACCGGTCACCTTC	CASSGDRGPVTF
TRBV20-1	-	-	TRBJ2-4	TGCAGTGCTAGAACCAGAAGGACAGAAAACATTCAGTACTTC	CSARTRRTENIQYF
TRBV6-6	-	-	TRBJ1-2	TGTGCCAGCAGGGGCCAGGAGGGGCCAATTTATGGCTACACCTTC	CASRGQEGPIYGYTF
TRBV9	TRBD1	few	TRBJ2-7	TGTGCCAGCAGCGTGGCTGGGACAGTCACCTACGAGCAGTACTTC	CASSVAGTVTYEQYF
TRBV20-1	TRBD2	-	TRBJ2-5	TGCAGTGCTAGCCGGTTGACTAGCGGGGGGGACCCATACCAAGAGACCCAGTACTTC	CSASRLTSGGDPYQETQYF
TRBV29-1	TRBD1	-	TRBJ2-2	TGCAGCGTTGCCGAGACAGGGGACACCGGGGAGCTGTTTTTT	CSVAETGDTGELFF
TRBV7-6	-	many	TRBJ1-6	TGTGCCAGCAGCTTAGGAAACCGGGCCCTAAATTCACCCCTCCACTTT	CASSLGNRALNSPLHF
TRBV12-3/TRBV12-4	-	many	TRBJ2-1	TGTGCCAGCAGTTTCCTAGGCTATGAGCAGTTCTTC	CASSFLGYEQFF
TRBV7-2	-	-	TRBJ2-7	TGTGCCAGCAGCTTAGACGGGGGCCTACCTCGCGAGCAGTACTTC	CASSLDGGLPREQYF
TRBV7-2	TRBD1	few	TRBJ1-4	TGTGCCAGCCGGACCCAAGGGACAGGGGGCGGGGAATGGGAAAAACTGTTTTTT	CASRTQGTGGGEWEKLFF
TRBV6-5	-	-	TRBJ1-1	TGTGCCAGCAGCCCACAACAGGGCGAAGCTTTCTTT	CASSPQQGEAFF
TRBV27	-	-	TRBJ1-1	TGTGCCAGCACCCCGGGATGGGGCTCTGAAGCTTTCTTT	CASTPGWGSEAFF
TRBV30	-	-	TRBJ2-3	TGTGCCTGGAGTGTACTTCATACGCAGTATTTT	CAWSVLHTQYF
TRBV19	-	few	TRBJ2-2	TGTGCCAGTAGTATAACAGGGAACACCGGGGAGCTGTTTTTT	CASSITGNTGELFF
TRBV20-1	TRBD2	-	TRBJ2-5	TGCAGTGCTAGACTAGCGGGGTTACAAGAGACCCAGTACTTC	CSARLAGLQETQYF
TRBV9	-	-	TRBJ2-6	TGTGCCAGCAGCGTACCACAGGGCCCTGGGGCCAACGTCCTGACTTTC	CASSVPQGPGANVLTF
TRBV7-6	-	-	TRBJ1-5	TGTGCCAGCAGCTTAGGTTTTAGCAATCAGCCCCAGCATTTT	CASSLGFSNQPQHF
TRBV5-1	-	-	TRBJ2-2	TGCGCCAGCAGCTTGACCGGGACAAGGAGGGCCGGGGAGCTGTTTTTT	CASSLTGTRRAGELFF
TRBV20-1	-	-	TRBJ1-5	TGCAGTGCTAGAGATCAACGGGGGATCCCCTCCAATCAGCCCCAGCATTTT	CSARDQRGIPSNQPQHF
TRBV11-2	TRBD2	-	TRBJ2-3	TGTGCCAGCAGCTCTCTCGGGGGGGCCGGAGATACGCAGTATTTT	CASSSLGGAGDTQYF
TRBV5-1	-	-	TRBJ2-1	TGCGCCAGCAGCTCATCGATCGTGGGTGGTGAGCAGTTCTTC	CASSSSIVGGEQFF
TRBV5-1	TRBD2	-	TRBJ2-3	TGCGCCAGCAGCTGGACCCTAGCGGGGGCCCACACAGATACGCAGTATTTT	CASSWTLAGAHTDTQYF